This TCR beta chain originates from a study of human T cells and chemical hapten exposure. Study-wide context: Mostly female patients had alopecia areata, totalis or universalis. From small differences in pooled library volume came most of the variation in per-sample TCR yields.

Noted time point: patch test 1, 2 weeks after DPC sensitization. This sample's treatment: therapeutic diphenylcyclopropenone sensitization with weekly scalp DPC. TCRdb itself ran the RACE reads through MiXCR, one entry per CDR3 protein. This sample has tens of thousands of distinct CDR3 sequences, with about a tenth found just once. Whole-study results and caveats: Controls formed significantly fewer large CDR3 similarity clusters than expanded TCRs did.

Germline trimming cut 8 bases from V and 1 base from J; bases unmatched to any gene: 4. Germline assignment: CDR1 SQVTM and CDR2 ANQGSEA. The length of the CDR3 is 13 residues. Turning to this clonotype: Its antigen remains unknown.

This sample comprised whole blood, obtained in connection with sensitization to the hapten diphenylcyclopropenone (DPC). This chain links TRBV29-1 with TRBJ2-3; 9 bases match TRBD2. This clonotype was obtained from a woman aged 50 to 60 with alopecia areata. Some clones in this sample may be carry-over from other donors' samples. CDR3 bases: TGCAGCATGCGGGAGGGTGGCACAGATACGCAGTATTTT. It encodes CSMREGGTDTQYF.